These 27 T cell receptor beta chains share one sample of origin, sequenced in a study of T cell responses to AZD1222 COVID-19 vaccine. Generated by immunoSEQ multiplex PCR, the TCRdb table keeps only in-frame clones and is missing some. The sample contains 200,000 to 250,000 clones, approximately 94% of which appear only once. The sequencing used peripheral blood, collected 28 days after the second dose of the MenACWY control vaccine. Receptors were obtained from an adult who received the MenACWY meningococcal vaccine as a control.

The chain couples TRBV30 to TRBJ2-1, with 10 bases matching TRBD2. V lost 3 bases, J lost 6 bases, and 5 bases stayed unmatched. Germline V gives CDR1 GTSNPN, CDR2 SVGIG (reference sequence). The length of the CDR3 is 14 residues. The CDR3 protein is CAWRELAGINEQFF. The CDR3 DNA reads TGTGCCTGGAGAGAACTAGCGGGGATCAATGAGCAGTTCTTC. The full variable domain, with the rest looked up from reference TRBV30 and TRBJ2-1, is SQTIHQWPATLVQPVGSPLSLECTVEGTSNPNLYWYRQAAGRGLQLLFYSVGIGQISSEVPQNLSASRPQDRQFILSSKKLLLSDSGFYLCAWRELAGINEQFFGPGTRLTVL.

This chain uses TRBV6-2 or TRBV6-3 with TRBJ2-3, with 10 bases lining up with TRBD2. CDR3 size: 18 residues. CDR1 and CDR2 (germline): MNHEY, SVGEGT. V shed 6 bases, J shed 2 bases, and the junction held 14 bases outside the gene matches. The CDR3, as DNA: TGTGCCAGCAGCGAGGGACTAGCGATTCTGGCAGACACAGATACGCAGTATTTT. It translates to CASSEGLAILADTDTQYF.

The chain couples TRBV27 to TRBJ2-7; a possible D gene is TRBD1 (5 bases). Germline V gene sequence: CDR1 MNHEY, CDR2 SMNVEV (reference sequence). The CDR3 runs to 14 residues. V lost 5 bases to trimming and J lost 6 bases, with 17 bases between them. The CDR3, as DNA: TGTGCCAGCAGTCGTAACAGGAAAGGCATCGAGCAGTACTTC. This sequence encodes CASSRNRKGIEQYF.

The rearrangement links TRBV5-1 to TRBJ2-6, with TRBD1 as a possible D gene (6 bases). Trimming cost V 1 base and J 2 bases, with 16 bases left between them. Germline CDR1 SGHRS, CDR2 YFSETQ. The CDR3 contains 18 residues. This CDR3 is CASSLRQGKGAGANVLTF. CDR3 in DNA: TGCGCCAGCAGCTTGCGGCAGGGGAAGGGCGCTGGGGCCAACGTCCTGACTTTC. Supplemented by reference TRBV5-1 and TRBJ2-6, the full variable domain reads KAGVTQTPRYLIKTRGQQVTLSCSPISGHRSVSWYQQTPGQGLQFLFEYFSETQRNKGNFPGRFSGRQFSNSRSEMNVSTLELGDSALYLCASSLRQGKGAGANVLTFGAGSRLTVL.

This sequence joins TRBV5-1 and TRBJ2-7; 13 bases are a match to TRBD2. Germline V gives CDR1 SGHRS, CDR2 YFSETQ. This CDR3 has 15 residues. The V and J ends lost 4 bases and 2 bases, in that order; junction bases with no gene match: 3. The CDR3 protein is CASSPGLAGAYEQYF. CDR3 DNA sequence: TGCGCCAGCAGCCCAGGACTAGCGGGGGCCTACGAGCAGTACTTC.

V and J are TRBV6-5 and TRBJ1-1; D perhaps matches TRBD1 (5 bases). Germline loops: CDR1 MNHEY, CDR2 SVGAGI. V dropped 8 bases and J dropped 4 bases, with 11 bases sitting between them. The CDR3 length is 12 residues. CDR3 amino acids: CASFDSLTEAFF. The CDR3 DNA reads TGTGCCAGCTTCGACAGTCTCACTGAAGCTTTCTTT.

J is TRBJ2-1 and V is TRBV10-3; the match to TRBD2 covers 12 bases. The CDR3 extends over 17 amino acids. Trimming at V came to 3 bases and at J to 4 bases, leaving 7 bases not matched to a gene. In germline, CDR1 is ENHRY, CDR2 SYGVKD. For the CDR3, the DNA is TGTGCCATCAGTGATAAACTAGCGGGAGGCCTTTACAATGAGCAGTTCTTC. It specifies CAISDKLAGGLYNEQFF.

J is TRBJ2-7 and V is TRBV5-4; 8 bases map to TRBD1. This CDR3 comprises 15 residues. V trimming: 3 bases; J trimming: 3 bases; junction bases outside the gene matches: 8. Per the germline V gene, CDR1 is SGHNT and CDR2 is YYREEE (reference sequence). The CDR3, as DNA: TGTGCCAGCAGCTCCGGACAGGGCCTGCGCTACGAGCAGTACTTC. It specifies CASSSGQGLRYEQYF.

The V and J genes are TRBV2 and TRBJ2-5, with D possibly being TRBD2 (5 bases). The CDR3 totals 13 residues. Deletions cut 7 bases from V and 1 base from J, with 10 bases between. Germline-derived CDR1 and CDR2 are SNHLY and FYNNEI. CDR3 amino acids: CASKSGSQETQYF. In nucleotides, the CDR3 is TGTGCCAGCAAATCGGGGTCCCAAGAGACCCAGTACTTC.

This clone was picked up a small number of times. CDR3 nucleotides: TGCGCCAGCAGCTTGAATCCGGCAGGGGGTGAAAAACTGTTTTTT. This sequence encodes CASSLNPAGGEKLFF. The chain joins TRBV5-1 to TRBJ1-4; 7 bases agree with TRBD1. The CDR3 consists of 15 residues. Germline CDR1 and CDR2: SGHRS and YFSETQ. J gave up 7 bases and V 1 base, and 7 bases lay outside the gene matches. Variable domain in full (rest from reference TRBV5-1 and TRBJ1-4): KAGVTQTPRYLIKTRGQQVTLSCSPISGHRSVSWYQQTPGQGLQFLFEYFSETQRNKGNFPGRFSGRQFSNSRSEMNVSTLELGDSALYLCASSLNPAGGEKLFFGSGTQLSVL.

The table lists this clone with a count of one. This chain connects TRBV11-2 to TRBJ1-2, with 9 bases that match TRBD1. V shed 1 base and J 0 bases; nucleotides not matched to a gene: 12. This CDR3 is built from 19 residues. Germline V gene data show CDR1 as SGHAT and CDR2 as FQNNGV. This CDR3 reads CASSLAVGTGKLANYGYTF. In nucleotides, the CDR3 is TGTGCCAGCAGCTTAGCGGTCGGGACAGGGAAATTAGCTAACTATGGCTACACCTTC.

CDR3 protein: CASSHPGRGGNTIYF. CDR3 in DNA: TGCGCCAGCAGCCATCCCGGCAGGGGTGGAAACACCATATATTTT. V is TRBV4-1 and J is TRBJ1-3; possible D gene TRBD1, 6 bases. The CDR3 contains 15 residues. V lost 3 bases to trimming and J lost 3 bases, with 12 bases between them. Germline V gene lookup returns CDR1 MGHRA and CDR2 YSYEKL.

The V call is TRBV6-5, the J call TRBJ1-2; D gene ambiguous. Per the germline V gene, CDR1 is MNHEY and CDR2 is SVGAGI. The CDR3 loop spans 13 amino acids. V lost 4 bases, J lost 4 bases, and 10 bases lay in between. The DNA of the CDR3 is TGTGCCAGCAGTTCAGACCTCGCCTATGGCTACACCTTC. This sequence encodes CASSSDLAYGYTF.

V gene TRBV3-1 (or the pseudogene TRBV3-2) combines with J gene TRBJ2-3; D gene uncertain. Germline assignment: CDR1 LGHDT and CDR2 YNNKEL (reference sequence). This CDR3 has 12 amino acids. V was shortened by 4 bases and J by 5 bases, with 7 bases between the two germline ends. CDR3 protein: CASSRPGDTQYF. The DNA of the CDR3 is TGTGCCAGCAGCCGACCAGGAGATACGCAGTATTTT.

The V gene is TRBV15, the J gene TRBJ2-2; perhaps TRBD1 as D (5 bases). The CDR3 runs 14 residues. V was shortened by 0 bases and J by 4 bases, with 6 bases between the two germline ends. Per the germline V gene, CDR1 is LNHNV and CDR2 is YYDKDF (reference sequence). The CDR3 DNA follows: TGTGCCACCAGCAGAGATAGGGGCACCGGGGAGCTGTTTTTT. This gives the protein CATSRDRGTGELFF.

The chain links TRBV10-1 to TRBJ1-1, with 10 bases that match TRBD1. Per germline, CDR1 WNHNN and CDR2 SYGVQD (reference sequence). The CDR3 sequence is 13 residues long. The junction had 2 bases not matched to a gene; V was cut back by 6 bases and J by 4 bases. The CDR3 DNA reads TGCGCCAGCAGCCGGGACAGGGGCACTGAAGCTTTCTTT. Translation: CASSRDRGTEAFF.

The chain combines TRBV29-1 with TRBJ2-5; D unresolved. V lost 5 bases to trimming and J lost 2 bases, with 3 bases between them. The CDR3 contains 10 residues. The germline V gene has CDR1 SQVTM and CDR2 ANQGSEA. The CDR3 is CSVQQETQYF. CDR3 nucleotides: TGCAGCGTTCAACAAGAGACCCAGTACTTC.

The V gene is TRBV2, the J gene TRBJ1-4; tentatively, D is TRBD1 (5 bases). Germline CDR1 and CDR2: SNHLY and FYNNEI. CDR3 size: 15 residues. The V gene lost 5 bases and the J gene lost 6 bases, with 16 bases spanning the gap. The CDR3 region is CASSRSGRGDEKLFF. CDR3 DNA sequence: TGTGCCAGCAGTAGGTCGGGGAGAGGGGATGAAAAACTGTTTTTT.

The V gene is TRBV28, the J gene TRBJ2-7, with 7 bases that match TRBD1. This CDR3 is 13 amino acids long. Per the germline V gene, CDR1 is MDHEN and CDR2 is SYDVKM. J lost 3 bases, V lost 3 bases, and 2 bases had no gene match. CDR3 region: CASSLAGGYEQYF. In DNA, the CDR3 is TGTGCCAGCAGTTTGGCAGGGGGCTACGAGCAGTACTTC.

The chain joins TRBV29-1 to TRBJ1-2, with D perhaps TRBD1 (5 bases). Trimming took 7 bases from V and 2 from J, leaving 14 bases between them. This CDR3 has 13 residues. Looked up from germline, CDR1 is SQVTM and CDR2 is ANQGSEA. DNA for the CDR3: TGCAGCGCTTCAGGCAGGGACAACTATGGCTACACCTTC. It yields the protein CSASGRDNYGYTF.

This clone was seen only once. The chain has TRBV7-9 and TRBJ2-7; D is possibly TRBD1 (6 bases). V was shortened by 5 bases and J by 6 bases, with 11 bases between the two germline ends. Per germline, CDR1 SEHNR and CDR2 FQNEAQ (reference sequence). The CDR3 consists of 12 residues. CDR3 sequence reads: CASSLGASEQYF. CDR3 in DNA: TGTGCCAGCAGCCTGGGGGCGTCCGAGCAGTACTTC.

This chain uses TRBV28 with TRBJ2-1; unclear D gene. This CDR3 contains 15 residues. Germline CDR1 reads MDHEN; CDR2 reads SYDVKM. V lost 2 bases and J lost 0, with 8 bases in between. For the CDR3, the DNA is TGTGCCAGCAGTTTAGCGCTAAACTCCTACAATGAGCAGTTCTTC. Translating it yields CASSLALNSYNEQFF.

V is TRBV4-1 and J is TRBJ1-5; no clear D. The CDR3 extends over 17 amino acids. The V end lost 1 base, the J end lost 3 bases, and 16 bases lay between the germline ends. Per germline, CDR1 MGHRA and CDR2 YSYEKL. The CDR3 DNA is TGCGCCAGCAGCCAAGTTCCCTTCGCGGGTACCAATCAGCCCCAGCATTTT. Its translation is CASSQVPFAGTNQPQHF.

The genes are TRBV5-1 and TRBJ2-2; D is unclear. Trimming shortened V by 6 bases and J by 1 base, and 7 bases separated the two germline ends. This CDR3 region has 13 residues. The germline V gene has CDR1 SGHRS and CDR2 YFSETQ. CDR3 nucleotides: TGCGCCAGCATCGAGGAGAACACCGGGGAGCTGTTTTTT. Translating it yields CASIEENTGELFF.

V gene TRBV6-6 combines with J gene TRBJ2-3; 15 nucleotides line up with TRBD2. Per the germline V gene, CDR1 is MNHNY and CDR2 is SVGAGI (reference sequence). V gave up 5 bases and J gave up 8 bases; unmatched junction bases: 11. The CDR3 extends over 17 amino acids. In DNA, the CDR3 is TGTGCCAGCAGTCCCCGGACTAGCGGGAGGGCCCGTGGTACGCAGTATTTT. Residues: CASSPRTSGRARGTQYF.

DNA for the CDR3: TGTGCCAGTAGTATAGACCGGGACTTCCAAGAGACCCAGTACTTC. Residues: CASSIDRDFQETQYF. This chain uses TRBV19 with TRBJ2-5, with D possibly being TRBD2 (6 bases). V shed 0 bases and J shed 1 base, with 9 bases lying between them. This CDR3 is 15 amino acids long. Germline assignment: CDR1 LNHDA and CDR2 SQIVND (reference sequence).

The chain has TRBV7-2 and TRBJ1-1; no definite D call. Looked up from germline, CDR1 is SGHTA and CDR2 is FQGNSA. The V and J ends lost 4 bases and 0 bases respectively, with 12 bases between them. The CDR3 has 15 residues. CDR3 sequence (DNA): TGTGCCAGCAGCTGGGTTATAGCCATGAACACTGAAGCTTTCTTT. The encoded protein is CASSWVIAMNTEAFF.